A selection of T cell receptor beta chains follows, all from one sample in a study of beta chain features in type 1 diabetes. TCRdb's copy holds only in-frame clones and misses some; the assay was immunoSEQ multiplex PCR. The sample gives tens of thousands of clones, about 47% of which show up once; approximately 2.5% is in the top ten. The source material was Tregs from blood. These receptors all stem from a woman between 40 and 55 years old with type 1 diabetes. CDR3s include the opening cysteine and the closing phenylalanine or tryptophan. A D gene is named only where the DNA matches it firmly. Clone size appears in some rows only: once, few, many, or a class for an expanded clone.

TRBV5-4	-	-	TRBJ2-2	CASSALPPLRTGELFF	TGTGCCAGCAGCGCTTTGCCTCCACTTCGGACCGGGGAGCTGTTTTTT
TRBV28	TRBD2	-	TRBJ2-5	CASRAPGGGGRSYVEQYF	TGTGCCAGCAGAGCTCCTGGTGGCGGGGGACGGTCCTACGTAGAGCAGTACTTC
TRBV5-4	-	-	TRBJ2-2	CASSVIFGELLF	TGCGCCAGCAGCGTTATTTTTGGGGAGCTGCTTTTT
TRBV28	-	-	TRBJ1-4	CASSAQGASNEKLFF	TGTGCCAGCAGTGCCCAGGGCGCGTCTAATGAAAAACTGTTTTTT
TRBV7-6	TRBD1	-	TRBJ2-2	CASSLEDRAAGELFF	TGTGCCAGCAGCTTAGAGGACAGGGCCGCCGGGGAGCTGTTTTTT
TRBV6-5	TRBD2	-	TRBJ2-7	CASRPYAGGVYEQYF	TGTGCCAGCAGACCCTATGCGGGGGGTGTCTACGAGCAGTACTTC
TRBV7-3	-	once	TRBJ2-1	CASSAHSREAINEQFF	TGTGCCAGCAGCGCACACTCTAGAGAGGCAATAAATGAGCAGTTCTTC
TRBV6-6	-	few	TRBJ1-2	CASSRTDLLNYGYTF	TGTGCCAGCAGTCGGACAGATCTCCTTAACTATGGCTACACCTTC
TRBV10-3	TRBD1	few	TRBJ1-5	CASRRGTEGSQPQHF	TGTGCCTCCAGGAGGGGGACAGAAGGCAGTCAGCCCCAGCATTTT
TRBV2	TRBD1	few	TRBJ1-5	CASSSDRAQPQHF	TGTGCCAGCAGTTCAGACAGGGCCCAGCCCCAGCATTTT
TRBV29-1	TRBD2	few	TRBJ2-3	CSVDGAGVTDTQYF	TGCAGCGTTGATGGTGCGGGAGTGACAGATACGCAGTATTTT
TRBV2	-	-	TRBJ1-3	CASSATGWGNTIYF	TGTGCCAGCAGTGCGACAGGTTGGGGAAACACCATATATTTT
TRBV5-6	-	few	TRBJ1-3	CASSLGQFLRNTIYF	TGTGCCAGCAGCTTGGGACAGTTTTTAAGAAACACCATATATTTT
TRBV7-2	-	few	TRBJ2-1	CASSLAGALMGREQFF	TGTGCCAGCAGCTTAGCAGGGGCCCTGATGGGGCGGGAGCAGTTCTTC
TRBV11-2	TRBD1	-	TRBJ2-3	CASSWGTGDSGDTQYF	TGTGCCAGCAGCTGGGGGACAGGGGATAGTGGCGATACGCAGTATTTT
TRBV9	-	few	TRBJ2-5	CASSPRGAVAETQYF	TGTGCCAGCAGCCCCCGGGGAGCGGTAGCAGAGACCCAGTACTTC
TRBV5-1	TRBD1	few	TRBJ2-4	CASSFGGQAFTKNIQYF	TGCGCCAGCAGCTTTGGGGGACAGGCGTTTACCAAAAACATTCAGTACTTC
TRBV7-8	-	-	TRBJ1-1	CASSLSRGINTEAFF	TGTGCCAGCAGCTTGAGCAGGGGCATCAACACTGAAGCTTTCTTT
TRBV27	-	-	TRBJ2-3	CASTLGLRSTDTQYF	TGTGCCAGCACCCTTGGACTACGGAGCACAGATACGCAGTATTTT
TRBV29-1	-	-	TRBJ2-2	CSVEVQESTGELFF	TGCAGCGTTGAAGTACAGGAGAGCACCGGGGAGCTGTTTTTT
TRBV6-1	-	-	TRBJ1-1	CASSEDRVNTEAFF	TGTGCCAGCAGTGAAGACAGGGTAAACACTGAAGCTTTCTTT
TRBV6-5	TRBD2	-	TRBJ2-1	CASSYSSGAYNEQFF	TGTGCCAGCAGTTACTCTAGCGGGGCGTACAATGAGCAGTTCTTC
TRBV9	-	-	TRBJ2-7	CASSVRGGSYEQYF	TGTGCCAGCAGCGTAAGGGGTGGATCTTACGAGCAGTACTTC
TRBV5-1	-	few	TRBJ2-3	CASSAQAAAGTDTQYF	TGCGCCAGCAGCGCCCAAGCTGCAGCGGGCACAGATACGCAGTATTTT
TRBV6-6	-	-	TRBJ1-2	CASSGGDIYGYTF	TGTGCCAGCAGTGGGGGGGACATCTATGGCTACACCTTC
TRBV7-9	TRBD1	few	TRBJ2-7	CASSFGTGGWEQYF	TGTGCCAGCAGCTTTGGGACAGGCGGCTGGGAGCAGTACTTC
TRBV6-6	-	few	TRBJ1-3	CASSYGSSGNTIYF	TGTGCCAGCAGTTACGGGAGCTCTGGAAACACCATATATTTT
TRBV5-4	-	-	TRBJ1-1	CASRPSSGAYTEAFF	TGTGCCAGCAGACCGAGCTCAGGGGCCTACACTGAAGCTTTCTTT
TRBV18	-	-	TRBJ2-7	CASSLVRSSYEQYF	TGTGCCAGCTCACTCGTCCGTAGCTCCTACGAGCAGTACTTC
TRBV2	-	-	TRBJ1-5	CASSEMAENQPQHF	TGTGCCAGCAGTGAAATGGCAGAAAATCAGCCCCAGCATTTT
TRBV7-2	-	few	TRBJ2-7	CASSRNSPYEQYF	TGTGCCAGCAGTCGGAACAGTCCCTACGAGCAGTACTTC
TRBV6-1	-	-	TRBJ2-4	CASSELGLAKNIQYF	TGTGCCAGCAGTGAATTGGGGCTAGCCAAAAACATTCAGTACTTC
TRBV28	-	-	TRBJ1-1	CASGEEGLKSTEAFF	TGTGCCAGCGGAGAAGAGGGTCTTAAAAGCACTGAAGCTTTCTTT
TRBV7-2	TRBD2	-	TRBJ2-4	CASSFSSRGAVDIQYF	TGTGCCAGCAGCTTCTCGTCGCGGGGGGCGGTTGACATTCAGTACTTC
TRBV30	TRBD2	-	TRBJ2-7	CAWSHSGGWTYEQYF	TGTGCCTGGAGCCACTCCGGGGGGTGGACCTACGAGCAGTACTTC
TRBV7-2	-	-	TRBJ2-7	CASSPIRGRQDSYEQYF	TGTGCCAGCAGCCCAATAAGGGGGAGACAGGACTCCTACGAGCAGTACTTC
TRBV4-3	-	few	TRBJ2-5	CASSQDGTGRETQYF	TGCGCCAGCAGCCAAGATGGAACAGGGAGAGAGACCCAGTACTTC
TRBV5-8	TRBD2	-	TRBJ2-7	CASSLGLAGPFSYEQYF	TGTGCCAGCAGCTTGGGACTAGCGGGTCCTTTCTCCTACGAGCAGTACTTC
TRBV10-3	TRBD1	-	TRBJ1-1	CAIRKTGMNTEAFF	TGTGCCATCAGGAAGACAGGGATGAACACTGAAGCTTTCTTT
TRBV7-3	-	-	TRBJ2-1	CASSQDTYNEQFF	TGTGCCAGCAGCCAAGACACCTACAATGAGCAGTTCTTC
TRBV5-1	TRBD2	-	TRBJ2-1	CASSPQPTSGSDEQFF	TGCGCCAGCAGCCCACAACCGACTAGCGGGAGCGATGAGCAGTTCTTC
TRBV2	-	-	TRBJ2-7	CALLWYSGPTDYEQYF	TGTGCCCTTCTGTGGTATAGCGGTCCCACGGATTACGAGCAGTACTTC
TRBV5-4	-	-	TRBJ1-1	CASQAFPTAMNTEAFF	TGTGCCAGCCAAGCTTTCCCGACAGCCATGAACACTGAAGCTTTCTTT
TRBV19	TRBD1	-	TRBJ1-1	CASSSGTGGMNTEAFF	TGTGCCAGTAGTAGCGGGACAGGGGGAATGAACACTGAAGCTTTCTTT
TRBV6-6	-	once	TRBJ1-4	CASSYGDSNEKLFF	TGTGCCAGCAGTTACGGAGACTCTAATGAAAAACTGTTTTTT